Below are 22 T cell receptor beta chains sequenced from a single sample in a study of blood T cell repertoires in COVID-19. Data came from immunoSEQ multiplex PCR; TCRdb stores just in-frame clones and leaves some out. The sample includes hundreds of thousands of clones, 75% to 90% of them seen just once. The specimen sequenced was PBMCs or T cells enriched from blood (not recorded which). The receptors originated from a man aged 25-40 years who had recovered from COVID-19.

The chain couples TRBV28 to TRBJ1-6; D remains unclear. There are 16 residues in the CDR3. V dropped 8 bases and J dropped 0 bases, with 14 bases sitting between them. The germline gives CDR1 MDHEN, CDR2 SYDVKM. CDR3 coding DNA: TGTGCCAGCTGCCGATACGAGAGCTCCTATAATTCACCCCTCCACTTT. As protein: CASCRYESSYNSPLHF. The full variable domain, rest sourced from reference TRBV28 and TRBJ1-6, is DVKVTQSSRYLVKRTGEKVFLECVQDMDHENMFWYRQDPGLGLRLIYFSYDVKMKEKGDIPEGYSVSREKKERFSLILESASTNQTSMYLCASCRYESSYNSPLHFGNGTRLTVT.

The V call is TRBV28, the J call TRBJ1-3, with D unclear. CDR1 MDHEN and CDR2 SYDVKM come from the germline V gene. Between the trimmed V and J ends, which lost 6 bases and 11 bases, there was a span of 11 bases. The CDR3 is 11 amino acids. The CDR3 reads CASSSLGAIYF. CDR3 coding DNA: TGTGCCAGCAGCTCCCTCGGGGCCATATATTTT.

The chain has TRBV5-1 and TRBJ1-6, with TRBD1 matching 8 bases. The CDR3 extends over 15 amino acids. The germline gives CDR1 SGHRS, CDR2 YFSETQ. V shed 4 bases and J 10 bases; nucleotides not matched to a gene: 10. The CDR3 DNA sequence: TGCGCCAGCAGCCCTGGACAGGGACTGGGGTCACCCCTCCACTTT. Its protein is CASSPGQGLGSPLHF.

The chain joins TRBV19 to TRBJ1-1; maybe TRBD1 (5 bases). Germline CDR1 reads LNHDA; CDR2 reads SQIVND (reference sequence). V was cut by 4 bases and J by 11 bases, with 20 bases left in between. The CDR3 is 14 residues long. The CDR3 nucleotides are TGTGCCAGTAGTAACCCCAGGGCCTCACGGCGGGCTTTCTTT. This encodes CASSNPRASRRAFF.

The rearrangement joins TRBV10-3 to TRBJ2-7; 9 nucleotides agree with TRBD1. The ends lost 3 bases at V and 2 bases at J; junction bases unmatched: 5. CDR1 is ENHRY and CDR2 is SYGVKD in the germline V gene. The CDR3 runs to 15 residues. The CDR3 coding sequence is TGTGCCATCAGTGATCTCGGACAGGGGACCTACGAGCAGTACTTC. It codes for CAISDLGQGTYEQYF.

The chain carries TRBV4-1 and TRBJ2-5, with D possibly matching TRBD2 (7 bases). V lost 1 base and J lost 5, with 11 bases in between. The germline V gene encodes CDR1 MGHRA and CDR2 YSYEKL. CDR3 size: 14 residues. CDR3 bases: TGCGCCAGCAGCCAAGTCGCGGGGGCCGAGACCCAGTACTTC. This sequence encodes CASSQVAGAETQYF.

With regard to this clone: An end of the junction does not agree with germline; a read error may underlie this. The V and J genes are TRBV19 and TRBJ2-1; D is possibly TRBD1 (6 bases). CDR3 length: 13 amino acids. The germline CDR1 and CDR2 sequences are LNHDA and SQIVND (reference sequence). The CDR3 reads CASSTQGQNERFF. CDR3 in DNA: TGTGCCAGTAGCACACAGGGCCAGAATGAGCGGTTCTTC.

This clone was observed once. The chain couples TRBV5-1 to TRBJ1-5; weak D call: TRBD1 (5 bases). Trimming pared 4 bases from V and 4 bases from J, leaving 12 bases between. Germline CDR1 SGHRS, CDR2 YFSETQ. The CDR3 sequence is 14 residues long. CDR3 coding DNA: TGCGCCAGCAGCGATGGGACTCCAAATCAGCCCCAGCATTTT. It codes for CASSDGTPNQPQHF.

This chain links TRBV7-2 with TRBJ1-2, with 8 positions matching TRBD1. Germline loops: CDR1 SGHTA, CDR2 FQGNSA. This CDR3 comprises 15 residues. The trim removed 5 bases at V and 2 bases at J, leaving 7 bases unmatched. Written as DNA, the CDR3 is TGTGCCAGCAGCGAATTACAGGGGGGAAACTATGGCTACACCTTC. Residues: CASSELQGGNYGYTF.

The chain uses TRBV18 and TRBJ2-7; 9 bases align to TRBD1. The CDR3 contains 15 residues. Germline V gene sequence: CDR1 KGHSH, CDR2 LQKENI. V lost 5 bases to trimming and J lost 2 bases; unmatched junction nucleotides: 7. The CDR3 coding sequence is TGTGCCAGCTCATTTGACAGGGGGGAACCCTACGAGCAGTACTTC. This codes for CASSFDRGEPYEQYF.

This clone was seen a single time. The chain has TRBV29-1 and TRBJ2-1, with D possibly matching TRBD2 (6 bases). Germline CDR1 and CDR2: SQVTM and ANQGSEA. The length of the CDR3 is 15 residues. V gave up 4 bases and J gave up 0 bases, with 13 bases separating them. The DNA for the CDR3 is TGCAGCGTTGGGAGGGTGGGATCCTCCTACAATGAGCAGTTCTTC. Translating gives CSVGRVGSSYNEQFF.

This clone was observed a handful of times. Other DNA sequences in the same sample also yield this CDR3. The chain recombines TRBV18 with TRBJ2-7; the match to TRBD1 covers 7 bases. V was pared by 3 bases and J by 4 bases, with 3 bases of the junction left unmatched. Germline loops: CDR1 KGHSH, CDR2 LQKENI. The CDR3 loop spans 13 amino acids. The CDR3 here is CASSPGQTYEQYF. The CDR3 nucleotides read TGTGCCAGCTCACCGGGACAGACTTACGAGCAGTACTTC.

This clone was seen just once. This chain links TRBV5-4 with TRBJ2-7; 7 bases map to TRBD1. CDR1 SGHNT and CDR2 YYREEE come from the germline V gene (reference sequence). The J segment lost 1 base and the V segment lost 4 bases, leaving 8 bases of the junction unmatched. The CDR3 length is 15 residues. As DNA, the CDR3 is TGTGCCAGCAGCCCGGGACAGCACCTTTCCTACGAGCAGTACTTC. This gives the protein CASSPGQHLSYEQYF.

Notes on this clone: Distinct nucleotide sequences in the sample also encode this CDR3. This chain connects TRBV28 to TRBJ1-1; unclear D gene. Germline CDR1 and CDR2: MDHEN and SYDVKM. The V and J ends lost 4 bases and 3 bases respectively, with 3 bases between them. The CDR3 has 11 residues. The CDR3 is CASSSYTEAFF. DNA of the CDR3: TGTGCCAGCAGTTCTTACACTGAAGCTTTCTTT.

The chain combines TRBV5-1 with TRBJ1-5; weak D call: TRBD1 (5 bases). V was clipped by 0 bases and J by 3 bases, with 7 bases between them. The CDR3 covers 14 residues. Germline CDR1 SGHRS, CDR2 YFSETQ. DNA for the CDR3: TGCGCCAGCAGCTTGGGGACAATCAATCAGCCCCAGCATTTT. Its translation is CASSLGTINQPQHF.

The J gene is TRBJ2-7, the V gene TRBV4-1; D might be TRBD2 (5 bases). The CDR3 length is 19 residues. Germline V gene lookup returns CDR1 MGHRA and CDR2 YSYEKL. Trimming cost V 1 base and J 0 bases, with 22 bases left between them. In DNA form, the CDR3 reads TGCGCCAGCAGCCAAGCCCCTGGGCTCGGGAAGTCCCCCTCCTACGAGCAGTACTTC. This sequence encodes CASSQAPGLGKSPSYEQYF.

This clone appeared once. The chain couples TRBV28 to TRBJ1-1; TRBD1 might be the D (6 bases). Germline V gene lookup returns CDR1 MDHEN and CDR2 SYDVKM. The CDR3 totals 14 residues. Between the trimmed V and J ends, which lost 2 bases and 1 base, there was a span of 8 bases. Written as DNA, the CDR3 is TGTGCCAGCAGTTTAGTGACAGGGAACACTGAAGCTTTCTTT. The encoded protein is CASSLVTGNTEAFF.

The rearrangement joins TRBV2 to TRBJ1-2; 7 nucleotides match TRBD1. J gave up 1 base and V 0 bases, and 2 bases lay outside the gene matches. Germline CDR1 SNHLY, CDR2 FYNNEI. The CDR3 extends over 15 amino acids. DNA of the CDR3: TGTGCCAGCAGTGAAGCGGGACAGATTAACTATGGCTACACCTTC. Amino acids: CASSEAGQINYGYTF.

The genes are TRBV27 and TRBJ2-2; the match to TRBD2 covers 12 bases. V dropped 6 bases and J dropped 7; count of bases not matched to a gene: 18. Per the germline V gene, CDR1 is MNHEY and CDR2 is SMNVEV (reference sequence). The CDR3 is made up of 19 amino acids. The DNA for the CDR3 is TGTGCCAGCAGCAACCTGGGGCTCGGGACTAGCGGGTTTCGCGGGGAGCTGTTTTTT. It encodes CASSNLGLGTSGFRGELFF.

This clone was detected a few times. The J gene is TRBJ2-1, the V gene TRBV11-2, with 11 positions matching TRBD2. Germline CDR1 SGHAT, CDR2 FQNNGV. The CDR3 is 16 residues long. Unmatched junction bases numbered 5, after V lost 5 bases and J lost 2 bases. CDR3 in DNA: TGTGCCAGCAGCCTAGGTAGCGGGAGGGCCTACAATGAGCAGTTCTTC. This sequence encodes CASSLGSGRAYNEQFF.

This chain connects TRBV4-1 to TRBJ2-7, with TRBD1 as a possible D gene (5 bases). This CDR3 is 12 amino acids long. Germline loops: CDR1 MGHRA, CDR2 YSYEKL. Trimming cost V 4 bases and J 4 bases, with 8 bases left between them. The CDR3 DNA is TGCGCCAGCAGCCCCCAGGGTTACGAGCAGTACTTC. This translates into CASSPQGYEQYF.

The chain uses TRBV11-2 and TRBJ2-4; D possibly corresponds to TRBD2 (5 bases). CDR3 length equals 13 residues. Trimming shortened V by 3 bases and J by 8 bases, and 11 bases separated the two germline ends. Germline V gene sequence: CDR1 SGHAT, CDR2 FQNNGV. DNA of the CDR3: TGTGCCAGCAGCTTGAGGGTCACGGACATTCAGTACTTC. Translated: CASSLRVTDIQYF.